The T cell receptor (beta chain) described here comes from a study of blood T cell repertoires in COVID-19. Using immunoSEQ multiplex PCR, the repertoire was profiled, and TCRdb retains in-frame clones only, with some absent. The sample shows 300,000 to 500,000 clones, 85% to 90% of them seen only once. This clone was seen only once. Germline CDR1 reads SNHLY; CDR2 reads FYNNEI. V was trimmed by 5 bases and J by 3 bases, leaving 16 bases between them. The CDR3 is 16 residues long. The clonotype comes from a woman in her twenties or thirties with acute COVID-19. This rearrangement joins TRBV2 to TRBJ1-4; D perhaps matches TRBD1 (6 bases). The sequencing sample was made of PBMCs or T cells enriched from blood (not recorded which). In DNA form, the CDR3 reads TGTGCCAGCAGTCCAATCGTGGACAGCTCTAATGAAAAACTGTTTTTT. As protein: CASSPIVDSSNEKLFF.